The rows below give T cell receptor beta chains drawn from one sample of a study of T cell repertoires in cytomegalovirus infection. TCRdb re-called the reads through MiXCR, storing one row per CDR3 protein. In the table there are 680,000 or so distinct CDR3 sequences, 30% to 40% of which are singletons. These TCRs' antigens remain unknown. The material sequenced was cultured PBMCs, taken from culture after CMV antigen stimulation. Receptors originate from a human donor in good health (CMV status not recorded). Some clones in this sample may be carry-over from other donors' samples. The CDR3 runs from the conserved cysteine through the conserved F or W. Fields, in order: clone size, J gene, D gene, CDR3 length, V gene, CDR3 DNA, CDR3 protein. D genes are given only for firm matches. Size is stated for part of the rows, as once, few or many counts, or as a class when the clone is expanded.

>few|TRBJ2-3|.|15|TRBV6-6
TGTGCCAGCAGCCACGGGGGTTTCGCCACAGATACGCAGTATTTT
CASSHGGFATDTQYF
>.|TRBJ2-3|.|16|TRBV7-4
TGTGCCAGCAGCTCGACCGGGACCAGGGATAGCGATACGCAGTATTTT
CASSSTGTRDSDTQYF
>.|TRBJ2-3|.|16|TRBV6-2/TRBV6-3
TGTGCCAGCAGCTGGGTTGGGGGTCTTAGCACAGATACGCAGTATTTT
CASSWVGGLSTDTQYF
>few|TRBJ2-2|.|21|TRBV7-9
TGTGCCAGCAGCTTATCTTCCGGATCTGGGGGGCTGACATCGAACACCGGGGAGCTGTTTTTT
CASSLSSGSGGLTSNTGELFF
>.|TRBJ1-3|.|16|TRBV5-1
TGCGCCAGCAGCCTCACACCACAGGGCTCTGGAAACACCATATATTTT
CASSLTPQGSGNTIYF
>.|TRBJ2-1|.|15|TRBV6-1
TGTGCCAGCAGTGAATTACGGGACGGGAACAATGAGCAGTTCTTC
CASSELRDGNNEQFF
>.|TRBJ2-3|.|16|TRBV3-1
TGTGCCAGCAGCCAAGTCGACGTGTCGTCAACAGATACGCAGTATTTT
CASSQVDVSSTDTQYF
>.|TRBJ2-7|.|14|TRBV7-2
TGTGCCAGCAGCTCACCGGGACCGGGGGACGAGCAGTACTTC
CASSSPGPGDEQYF
>many|TRBJ2-7|.|13|TRBV7-8
TGTGCCAGCATTAAGGGGGAGGGGTACGAGCAGTACTTC
CASIKGEGYEQYF
>.|TRBJ2-2|.|13|TRBV12-3/TRBV12-4
TGTGCCACCCCGAAGATGAACACCGGGGAGCTGTTTTTT
CATPKMNTGELFF
>.|TRBJ2-7|.|14|TRBV6-2/TRBV6-3
TGTGCCAGCAGTTCGCTGGACACATACTACGAGCAGTACTTC
CASSSLDTYYEQYF
>few|TRBJ2-3|.|15|TRBV6-2/TRBV6-3
TGTGCCAGCAGTCATCCCGGGACTCTCTCAGATACGCAGTATTTT
CASSHPGTLSDTQYF
>once|TRBJ2-1|TRBD2|16|TRBV4-2
TGTGCCAGCAGCCAGTCTAGCGGGGGGGCTTACAATGAGCAGTTCTTC
CASSQSSGGAYNEQFF
>.|TRBJ1-2|.|14|TRBV27
TGTGCCAGCAGTACCCACGGGGGCAGGAATGGCTACACCTTC
CASSTHGGRNGYTF
>many|TRBJ1-4|TRBD1|16|TRBV7-2
TGTGCCAGCAGCTTAGTCTGGACAGGGGTGGGTGAAAAACTGTTTTTT
CASSLVWTGVGEKLFF
>.|TRBJ2-1|TRBD2|15|TRBV12-3/TRBV12-4
TGTGCCAGCAGTTTCTCGGGGGGGCCCAACAATGAGCAGTTCTTC
CASSFSGGPNNEQFF
>.|TRBJ2-3|TRBD1|13|TRBV12-3/TRBV12-4
TGTGCCAGCAGTTTCAAGGGGGCGAATACGCAGTATTTT
CASSFKGANTQYF
>many|TRBJ2-6|.|17|TRBV11-2
TGTGCCAGCAGCTTAGCCCCGGACAGCTCTGGGGCCAACGTCCTGACTTTC
CASSLAPDSSGANVLTF
>.|TRBJ2-4|.|11|TRBV20-1
TGCAGTGCTAGGGGACTTGGCATTCAGTACTTC
CSARGLGIQYF
>.|TRBJ1-4|.|13|TRBV6-1
TGTGCCAGCATAGCGGGGATAGGGGAAAAACTGTTTTTT
CASIAGIGEKLFF
>.|TRBJ2-2|.|13|TRBV7-2
TGTGCCAGCAGCCCAGGGTCGGTCAGGGAGCTGTTTTTT
CASSPGSVRELFF
>.|TRBJ2-1|.|13|TRBV14
TGTGCCAGCAGCCTTAGACTGTACAATGAGCAGTTCTTC
CASSLRLYNEQFF
>.|TRBJ2-3|TRBD2|19|TRBV4-3
TGCGCCAGCAGCCAAGACTGGACTAGCGGGAGGGCCTACACAGATACGCAGTATTTT
CASSQDWTSGRAYTDTQYF
>.|TRBJ1-2|.|15|TRBV27
TGTGCCAGCAGTTGGGGGCCTGGGCAGAACTATGGCTACACCTTC
CASSWGPGQNYGYTF
>few|TRBJ1-4|TRBD1|15|TRBV27
TGTGCCAGCAGTACCCTCAGGGGGACTAATGAAAAACTGTTTTTT
CASSTLRGTNEKLFF
>few|TRBJ2-7|TRBD1|16|TRBV7-8
TGTGCCAGCAGCTTACGGTGGGGACAGGGGTCTGGGGAGCAGTACTTC
CASSLRWGQGSGEQYF
>.|TRBJ2-5|.|13|TRBV25-1
TGTGCCAGCAGTGAATTGGGCCGGGAGACCCAGTACTTC
CASSELGRETQYF
>.|TRBJ2-5|TRBD2|15|TRBV7-2
TGTGCCAGCAGCACCCATCCCGGGACTAGCGAGACAGAGTACTTC
CASSTHPGTSETEYF
>.|TRBJ2-7|TRBD1|15|TRBV6-2/TRBV6-3
TGTGCCAGCAGTTTACTACAGGGGTCCCGATACGAGCAGTACTTC
CASSLLQGSRYEQYF
>.|TRBJ2-3|.|16|TRBV27
TGTGCCAGCAGTTTATTGTCTGGGTCGTATGCGGATACGCAGTATTTT
CASSLLSGSYADTQYF
>.|TRBJ2-7|.|12|TRBV20-1
TGCAGTGCTCTCGGACAGTCCTACGAGCAGTACTTC
CSALGQSYEQYF
>.|TRBJ1-3|.|14|TRBV12-3/TRBV12-4
TGTGCCAGCAGTCCACACGACTCTGGAAACACCATATATTTT
CASSPHDSGNTIYF
>.|TRBJ2-3|.|13|TRBV28
TGTGCCACCTTAGGCTTTAGCACAGATACGCAGTATTTT
CATLGFSTDTQYF
>few|TRBJ1-2|TRBD1|13|TRBV2
TGTGCCAGCAATCCAGACAGGGTACATGGCTACACCTTC
CASNPDRVHGYTF
>.|TRBJ1-1|.|11|TRBV29-1
TGCAGCGTTGAAGATCTTGACGAAGCTTTCTTT
CSVEDLDEAFF
>.|TRBJ1-1|.|13|TRBV14
TGTGCCAGCAGCCAAGATAAGCGGACTGAAGCTTTCTTT
CASSQDKRTEAFF
>.|TRBJ2-7|.|14|TRBV5-1
TGCGCCAGCAGCGACACACTGGGGCCGAACGAGCAGTACTTC
CASSDTLGPNEQYF